A selection of T cell receptor beta chains follows, all from one sample in a study of T cells after yellow fever vaccination. From the 5' RACE reads, TCRdb called clonotypes with MiXCR, one entry per CDR3 protein. The sample has 600,000 to 750,000 distinct CDR3 sequences, roughly 12% seen once. Sequenced here: PBMCs, sampled on the day of the yellow fever booster vaccination. The receptor set was obtained from a man younger than 40 who received the YFV17D yellow fever vaccine. The CDR3 runs from the conserved cysteine through the conserved F or W. Fields, in order: D gene, clone size, J gene, V gene, CDR3 DNA, CDR3 protein. D genes are given only for firm matches. Clone size, where shown, is once, few, many, or a class for clones that have expanded.

>NA|NA|TRBJ2-7|TRBV5-4
TGTGCCAGCAGCGCGACTAGTCTGTCAGTAGGCGAGCAGTACTTC
CASSATSLSVGEQYF
>TRBD2|NA|TRBJ2-7|TRBV5-1
TGCGCCAGCAGCATGGGTGGCGGGAGGGACGAGCAGTACTTC
CASSMGGGRDEQYF
>NA|few|TRBJ1-5|TRBV15
TGTGCCACCAGCAGAGAGAATAGCAATCAGCCCCAGCATTTT
CATSRENSNQPQHF
>NA|NA|TRBJ1-4|TRBV2
TGTGCCAGCACCGTTAGGGGAATTGAAAAACTGTTTTTT
CASTVRGIEKLFF
>TRBD2|few|TRBJ2-7|TRBV10-3
TGTGCCATCACCCAAGGGACTAGCGGGATCAACGAGCAGTACTTC
CAITQGTSGINEQYF
>TRBD1|few|TRBJ2-5|TRBV6-5
TGTGCCAGCAGTTACTCGACAGGGCTCGATGAGACCCAGTACTTC
CASSYSTGLDETQYF
>TRBD1|NA|TRBJ2-3|TRBV18
TGTGCCAGCTCACCACGCGGGGGACAGGGGACCGATACGCAGTATTTT
CASSPRGGQGTDTQYF
>TRBD2|many|TRBJ2-1|TRBV20-1
TGCAGTGCCCTCCCCATCGGGACTAGCGGGAGGGCCACCACGGAGGTCTTC
CSALPIGTSGRATTEVF
>TRBD2|NA|TRBJ2-1|TRBV7-9
TGTGCCAGCAGCTCCCGACTAGCGGGAGACGATGAGCAGTTCTTC
CASSSRLAGDDEQFF
>NA|few|TRBJ2-1|TRBV7-2
TGTGCCAGCAGCTTCAGTATCAGCGGCTACAATGAGCAGTTCTTC
CASSFSISGYNEQFF
>NA|NA|TRBJ2-5|TRBV19
TGTGCCAGTAGTATACAGGGCAGCGAGACCCAGTACTTC
CASSIQGSETQYF
>NA|few|TRBJ2-7|TRBV5-1
TGCGCCAGCAGCTTGGCACCGGGACCGGGGAGCGGCGAGCAGTACTTC
CASSLAPGPGSGEQYF
>NA|NA|TRBJ2-7|TRBV9
TGTGCCAGCAGCGGGGGGGATTCCTACGAGCAGTACTTC
CASSGGDSYEQYF